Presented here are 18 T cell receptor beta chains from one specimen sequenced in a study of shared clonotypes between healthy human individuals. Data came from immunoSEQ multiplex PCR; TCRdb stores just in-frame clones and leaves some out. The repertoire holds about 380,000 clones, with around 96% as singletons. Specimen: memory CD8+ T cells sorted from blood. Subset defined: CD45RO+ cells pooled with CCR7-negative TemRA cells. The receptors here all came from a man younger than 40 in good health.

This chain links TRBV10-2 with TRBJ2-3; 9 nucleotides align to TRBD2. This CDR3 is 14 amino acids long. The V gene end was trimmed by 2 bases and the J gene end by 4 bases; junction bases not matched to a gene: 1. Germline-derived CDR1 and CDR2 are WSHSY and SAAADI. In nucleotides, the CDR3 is TGCGCCAGCAGTGAGGCGGGAGGGCCAGATACGCAGTATTTT. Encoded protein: CASSEAGGPDTQYF.

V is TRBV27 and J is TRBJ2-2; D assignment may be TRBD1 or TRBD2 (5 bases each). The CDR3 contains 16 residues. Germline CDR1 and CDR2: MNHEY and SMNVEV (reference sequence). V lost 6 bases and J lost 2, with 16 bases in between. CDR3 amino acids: CASSPIRGRNTGELFF. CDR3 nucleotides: TGTGCCAGCAGCCCGATTCGGGGACGAAACACCGGGGAGCTGTTTTTT.

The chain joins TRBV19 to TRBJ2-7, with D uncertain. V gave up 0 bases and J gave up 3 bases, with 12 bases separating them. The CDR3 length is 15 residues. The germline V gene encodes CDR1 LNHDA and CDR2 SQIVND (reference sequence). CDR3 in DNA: TGTGCCAGTAGTATAGATTATCCAGGCATCTACGAGCAGTACTTC. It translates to CASSIDYPGIYEQYF.

This chain's CDR3 is CASSLYTGELFF. The CDR3 DNA follows: TGTGCCAGCAGCCTCTACACCGGGGAGCTGTTTTTT. The chain carries TRBV6-5 and TRBJ2-2; D is unresolved. This CDR3 is built from 12 residues. Germline CDR1 is MNHEY and CDR2 is SVGAGI. V lost 6 bases to trimming and J lost 3 bases, with 5 bases between them.

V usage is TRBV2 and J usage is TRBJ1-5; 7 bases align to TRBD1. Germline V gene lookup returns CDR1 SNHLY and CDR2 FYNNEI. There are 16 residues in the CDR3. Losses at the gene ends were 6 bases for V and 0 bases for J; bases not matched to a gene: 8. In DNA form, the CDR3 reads TGTGCCAGCAGAAGTTACAGGGGCAATAGCAATCAGCCCCAGCATTTT. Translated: CASRSYRGNSNQPQHF.

For the CDR3, the DNA is TGTGCCAGCAGCTCGCGGGGGGAAAATCCCTACGAGCAGTACTTC. This encodes CASSSRGENPYEQYF. The rearrangement joins TRBV5-4 to TRBJ2-7; 8 bases are a match to TRBD2. CDR1 and CDR2 (germline): SGHNT, YYREEE (reference sequence). This CDR3 spans 15 amino acids. After removal of 3 bases from V and 2 bases from J, the junction contained 7 bases not matched to a gene.

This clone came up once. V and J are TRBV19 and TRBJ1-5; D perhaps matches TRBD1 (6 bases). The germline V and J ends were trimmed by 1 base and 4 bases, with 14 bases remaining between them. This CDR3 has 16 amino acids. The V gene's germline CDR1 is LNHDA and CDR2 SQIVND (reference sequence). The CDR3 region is CASSIAYGQRNQPQHF. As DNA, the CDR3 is TGTGCCAGTAGTATAGCCTACGGACAGCGAAATCAGCCCCAGCATTTT.

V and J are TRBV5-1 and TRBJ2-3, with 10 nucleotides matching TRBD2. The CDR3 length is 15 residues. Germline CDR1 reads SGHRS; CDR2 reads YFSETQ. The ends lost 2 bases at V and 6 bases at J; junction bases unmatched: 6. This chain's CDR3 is CASSLYSGRMDTQYF. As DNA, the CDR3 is TGCGCCAGCAGCTTATATAGCGGGAGGATGGATACGCAGTATTTT. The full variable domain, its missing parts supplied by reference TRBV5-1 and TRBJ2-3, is KAGVTQTPRYLIKTRGQQVTLSCSPISGHRSVSWYQQTPGQGLQFLFEYFSETQRNKGNFPGRFSGRQFSNSRSEMNVSTLELGDSALYLCASSLYSGRMDTQYFGPGTRLTVL.

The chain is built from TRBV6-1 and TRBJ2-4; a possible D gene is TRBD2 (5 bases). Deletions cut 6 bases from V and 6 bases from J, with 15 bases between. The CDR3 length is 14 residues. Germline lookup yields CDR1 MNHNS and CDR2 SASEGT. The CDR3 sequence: CASSIIIRGNIQYF. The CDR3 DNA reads TGTGCCAGCAGCATAATCATTCGGGGAAACATTCAGTACTTC.

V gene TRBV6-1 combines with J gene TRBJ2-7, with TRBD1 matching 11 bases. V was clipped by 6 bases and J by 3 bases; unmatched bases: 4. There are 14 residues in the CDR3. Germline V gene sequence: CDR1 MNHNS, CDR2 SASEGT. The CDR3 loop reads CASRTGTGGYEQYF. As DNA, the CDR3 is TGTGCCAGCAGGACCGGGACAGGGGGCTACGAGCAGTACTTC.

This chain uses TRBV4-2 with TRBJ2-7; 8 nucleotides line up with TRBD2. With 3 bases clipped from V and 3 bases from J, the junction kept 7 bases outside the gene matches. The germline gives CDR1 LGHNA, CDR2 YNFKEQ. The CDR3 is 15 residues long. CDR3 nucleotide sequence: TGTGCCAGCAGCCATACTACTAGCGGTTTCTACGAGCAGTACTTC. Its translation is CASSHTTSGFYEQYF.

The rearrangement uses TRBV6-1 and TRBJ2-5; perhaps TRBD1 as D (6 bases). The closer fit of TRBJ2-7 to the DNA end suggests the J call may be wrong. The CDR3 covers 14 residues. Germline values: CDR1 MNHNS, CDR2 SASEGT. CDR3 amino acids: CASRSRQAFYEQYF. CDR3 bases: TGTGCCAGCAGAAGTAGACAGGCCTTCTACGAGCAGTACTTC.

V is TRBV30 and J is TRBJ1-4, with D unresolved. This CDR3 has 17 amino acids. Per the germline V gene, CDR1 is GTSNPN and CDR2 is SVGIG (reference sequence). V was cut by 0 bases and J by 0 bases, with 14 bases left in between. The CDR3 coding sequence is TGTGCCTGGAGTGTAAGTAGGTCGGTCGCAACTAATGAAAAACTGTTTTTT. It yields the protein CAWSVSRSVATNEKLFF.

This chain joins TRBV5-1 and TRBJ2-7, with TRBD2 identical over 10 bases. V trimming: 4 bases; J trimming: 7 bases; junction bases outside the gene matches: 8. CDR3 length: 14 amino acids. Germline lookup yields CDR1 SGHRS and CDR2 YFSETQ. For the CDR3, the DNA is TGCGCCAGCAGCACGGGACTAGCGCCCGGGGAGCAGTACTTC. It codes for CASSTGLAPGEQYF.

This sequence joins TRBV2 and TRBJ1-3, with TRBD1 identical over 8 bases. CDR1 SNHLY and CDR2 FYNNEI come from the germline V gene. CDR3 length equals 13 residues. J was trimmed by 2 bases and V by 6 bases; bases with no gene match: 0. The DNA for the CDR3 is TGTGCCAGCAGGACAGGGGCTGGAAACACCATATATTTT. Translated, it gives CASRTGAGNTIYF.

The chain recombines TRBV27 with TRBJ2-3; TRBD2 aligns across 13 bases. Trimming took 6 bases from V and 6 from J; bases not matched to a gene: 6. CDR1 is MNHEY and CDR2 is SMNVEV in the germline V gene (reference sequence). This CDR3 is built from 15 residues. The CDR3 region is CASRLAGGPGDTQYF. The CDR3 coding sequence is TGTGCCAGCAGACTAGCGGGAGGGCCTGGGGATACGCAGTATTTT.

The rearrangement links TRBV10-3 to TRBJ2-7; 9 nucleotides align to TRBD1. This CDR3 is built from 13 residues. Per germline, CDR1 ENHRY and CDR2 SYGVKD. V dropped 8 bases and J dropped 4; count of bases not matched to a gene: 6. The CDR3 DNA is TGTGCCATCGGGGGACAGGGAATATACGAGCAGTACTTC. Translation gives CAIGGQGIYEQYF.

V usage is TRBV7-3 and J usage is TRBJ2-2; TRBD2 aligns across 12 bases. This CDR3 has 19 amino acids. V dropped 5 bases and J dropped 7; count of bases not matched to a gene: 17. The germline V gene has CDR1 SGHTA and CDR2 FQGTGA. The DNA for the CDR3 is TGTGCCAGCAGCCCCCGACTAGCGGGAGCACTGCTGTTAGGCGGGGAGCTGTTTTTT. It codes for CASSPRLAGALLLGGELFF. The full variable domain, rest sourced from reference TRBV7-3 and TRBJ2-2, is GAGVSQTPSNKVTEKGKYVELRCDPISGHTALYWYRQSLGQGPEFLIYFQGTGAADDSGLPNDRFFAVRPEGSVSTLKIQRTERGDSAVYLCASSPRLAGALLLGGELFFGEGSRLTVL.